Each of the 9 T cell receptor beta chains below was sequenced from the same sample in a study of lymphopenia after photon versus proton radiotherapy. Measured with immunoSEQ multiplex PCR; TCRdb has only the in-frame clones, and not every one. Of some 55,000 clones detected, about 86% appear once; the ten largest clones hold 29%. Material: peripheral blood, obtained from a patient treated with photon-based radiotherapy. The receptors originated from a man aged 45 to 65 with gastric cancer.

V is TRBV9 and J is TRBJ1-2; D gene ambiguous. Trimming cost V 0 bases and J 7 bases, with 19 bases left between them. Germline V lookup: CDR1 SGDLS, CDR2 YYNGEE. This CDR3 has 16 residues. The DNA for the CDR3 is TGTGCCAGCAGCGTAGATTCGACTGGTGGGCTCCTTGGCTACACCTTC. Protein sequence: CASSVDSTGGLLGYTF.

This chain joins TRBV5-4 and TRBJ1-6; a possible D gene is TRBD1 (5 bases). Trimming shortened V by 1 base and J by 9 bases, and 20 bases separated the two germline ends. CDR1 and CDR2 from the germline V gene are SGHNT and YYREEE (reference sequence). CDR3 length equals 17 residues. This CDR3 is CASSLWAGSVGSSPLHF. The CDR3 bases are TGTGCCAGCAGCTTGTGGGCAGGGTCGGTGGGGAGTTCACCCCTCCACTTT.

The V call is TRBV6-1, the J call TRBJ1-5, with 8 bases that match TRBD1. After removal of 10 bases from V and 1 base from J, the junction contained 6 bases not matched to a gene. Germline V CDR1 and CDR2: MNHNS, SASEGT. This CDR3 is built from 14 residues. The CDR3 is CATWGQVSNQPQHF. The CDR3 DNA follows: TGTGCCACCTGGGGACAGGTGAGCAATCAGCCCCAGCATTTT.

This chain connects TRBV9 to TRBJ2-3, with 9 nucleotides matching TRBD2. The CDR3 length is 15 residues. J lost 6 bases, V lost 0 bases, and 5 bases had no gene match. Germline V CDR1 and CDR2: SGDLS, YYNGEE. The CDR3 sequence: CASSVVAGVGDTQYF. CDR3 nucleotide sequence: TGTGCCAGCAGCGTAGTAGCGGGAGTGGGGGATACGCAGTATTTT. The full variable domain, rest sourced from reference TRBV9 and TRBJ2-3, is DSGVTQTPKHLITATGQRVTLRCSPRSGDLSVYWYQQSLDQGLQFLIQYYNGEERAKGNILERFSAQQFPDLHSELNLSSLELGDSALYFCASSVVAGVGDTQYFGPGTRLTVL.

The CDR3 spells CASSSRTGVDEQFF. The DNA for the CDR3 is TGCGCCAGCAGCTCGAGGACAGGGGTTGATGAGCAGTTCTTC. The chain uses TRBV5-1 and TRBJ2-1; 9 bases map to TRBD1. Germline CDR1 reads SGHRS; CDR2 reads YFSETQ. V lost 3 bases to trimming and J lost 8 bases; unmatched junction nucleotides: 6. This CDR3 is 14 amino acids long.

The chain carries TRBV19 and TRBJ2-1; 7 bases match TRBD2. Germline V CDR1 and CDR2: LNHDA, SQIVND (reference sequence). Losses at the gene ends were 3 bases for V and 10 bases for J; bases not matched to a gene: 12. The CDR3 consists of 15 residues. The CDR3: CASSITGQRGAEQFF. CDR3 bases: TGTGCCAGTAGTATCACGGGTCAGCGGGGAGCAGAGCAGTTCTTC.

This clone showed up just once. The chain combines TRBV6-1 with TRBJ2-4; TRBD2 matches 8 bases. Germline V gives CDR1 MNHNS, CDR2 SASEGT. The CDR3 is 15 amino acids. Trimming took 11 bases from V and 8 from J; bases not matched to a gene: 17. The chain's CDR3 is CAANSRMIAGHIQYF. The DNA of the CDR3 is TGTGCCGCCAACTCCCGGATGATAGCGGGACACATTCAGTACTTC.

The CDR3 DNA reads TGTGCCAGCTCACCGCAAAGCTCCGCTGAAGCTTTCTTT. Protein sequence: CASSPQSSAEAFF. The rearrangement links TRBV18 to TRBJ1-1; no firm D call. CDR3 size: 13 residues. Per germline, CDR1 KGHSH and CDR2 LQKENI. The V gene lost 3 bases and the J gene lost 6 bases, with 11 bases spanning the gap.

J is TRBJ1-5 and V is TRBV5-1; weak D call: TRBD1 (6 bases). V was pared by 0 bases and J by 6 bases, with 10 bases between. The CDR3 runs 14 residues. CDR1 and CDR2 from the germline V gene are SGHRS and YFSETQ. CDR3 amino acids: CASSLEGGGQPQHF. The CDR3 nucleotides read TGCGCCAGCAGCTTGGAAGGGGGTGGTCAGCCCCAGCATTTT.